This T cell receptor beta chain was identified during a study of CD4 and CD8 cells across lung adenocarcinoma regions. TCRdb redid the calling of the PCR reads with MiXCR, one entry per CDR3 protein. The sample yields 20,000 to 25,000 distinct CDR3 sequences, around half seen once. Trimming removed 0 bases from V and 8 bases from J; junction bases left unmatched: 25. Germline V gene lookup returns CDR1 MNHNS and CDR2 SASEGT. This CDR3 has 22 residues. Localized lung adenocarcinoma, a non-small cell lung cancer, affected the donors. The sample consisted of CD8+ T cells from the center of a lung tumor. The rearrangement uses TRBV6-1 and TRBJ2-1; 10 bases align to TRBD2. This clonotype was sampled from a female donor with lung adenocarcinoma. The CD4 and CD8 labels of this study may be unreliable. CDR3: CASSEASPAPLVLAGVGYEQFF. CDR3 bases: TGTGCCAGCAGTGAAGCTTCCCCCGCCCCCCTAGTCCTAGCGGGAGTTGGGTATGAGCAGTTCTTC.